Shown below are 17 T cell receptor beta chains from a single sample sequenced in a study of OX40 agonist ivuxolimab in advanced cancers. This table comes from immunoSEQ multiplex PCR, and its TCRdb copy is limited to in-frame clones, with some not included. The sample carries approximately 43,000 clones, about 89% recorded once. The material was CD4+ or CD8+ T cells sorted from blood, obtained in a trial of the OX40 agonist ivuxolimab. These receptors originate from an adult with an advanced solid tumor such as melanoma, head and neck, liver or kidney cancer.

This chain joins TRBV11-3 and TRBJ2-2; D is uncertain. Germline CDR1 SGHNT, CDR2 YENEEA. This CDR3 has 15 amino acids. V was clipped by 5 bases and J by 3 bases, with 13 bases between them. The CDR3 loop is CASSHDGPHTGELFF. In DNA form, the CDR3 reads TGTGCCAGCAGCCACGACGGGCCCCACACCGGGGAGCTGTTTTTT.

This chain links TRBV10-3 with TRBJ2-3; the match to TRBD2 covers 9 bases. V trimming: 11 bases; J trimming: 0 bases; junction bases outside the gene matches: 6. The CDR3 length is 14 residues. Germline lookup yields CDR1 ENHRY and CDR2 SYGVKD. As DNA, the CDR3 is TGTGCCTCAGCGGGGGGCCCTAGCACAGATACGCAGTATTTT. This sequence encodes CASAGGPSTDTQYF.

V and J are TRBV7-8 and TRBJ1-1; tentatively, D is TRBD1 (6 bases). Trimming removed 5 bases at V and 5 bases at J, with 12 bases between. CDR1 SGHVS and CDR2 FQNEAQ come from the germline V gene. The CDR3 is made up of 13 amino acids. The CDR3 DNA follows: TGTGCCAGCAGCCGAGGGGGGGGGACTGAAGCTTTCTTT. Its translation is CASSRGGGTEAFF.

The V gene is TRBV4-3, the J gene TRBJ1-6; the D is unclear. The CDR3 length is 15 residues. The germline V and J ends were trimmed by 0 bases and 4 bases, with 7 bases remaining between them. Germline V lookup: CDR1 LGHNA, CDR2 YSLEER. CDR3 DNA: TGCGCCAGCAGCCAAGATACTCAATATAATTCACCCCTCCACTTT. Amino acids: CASSQDTQYNSPLHF.

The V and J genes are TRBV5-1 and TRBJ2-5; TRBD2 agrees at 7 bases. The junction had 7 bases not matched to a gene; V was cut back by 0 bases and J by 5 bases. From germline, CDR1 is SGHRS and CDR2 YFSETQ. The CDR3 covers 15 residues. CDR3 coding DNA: TGCGCCAGCAGCTTGGCTCGCGGGGGTCGGGAGACCCAGTACTTC. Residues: CASSLARGGRETQYF.

The CDR3: CASSVVGRYNEQFF. DNA of the CDR3: TGTGCCAGCAGCGTAGTCGGGAGGTACAATGAGCAGTTCTTC. The chain is built from TRBV9 and TRBJ2-1; 7 bases match TRBD2. CDR3 length equals 14 residues. The germline CDR1 and CDR2 sequences are SGDLS and YYNGEE. Trimming removed 0 bases from V and 4 bases from J; junction bases left unmatched: 1.

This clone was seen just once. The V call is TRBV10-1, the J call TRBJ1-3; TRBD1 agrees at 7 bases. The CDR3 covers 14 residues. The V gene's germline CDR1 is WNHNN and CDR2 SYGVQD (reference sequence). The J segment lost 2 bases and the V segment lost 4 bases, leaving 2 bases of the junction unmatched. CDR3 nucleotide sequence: TGCGCCAGCAGTGGGGGGACAGCTGGAAACACCATATATTTT. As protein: CASSGGTAGNTIYF.

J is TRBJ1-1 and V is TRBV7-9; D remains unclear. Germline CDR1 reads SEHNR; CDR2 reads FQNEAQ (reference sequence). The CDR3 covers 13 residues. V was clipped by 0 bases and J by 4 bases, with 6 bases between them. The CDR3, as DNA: TGTGCCAGCAGCTTAGCAGGGATCACTGAAGCTTTCTTT. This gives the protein CASSLAGITEAFF.

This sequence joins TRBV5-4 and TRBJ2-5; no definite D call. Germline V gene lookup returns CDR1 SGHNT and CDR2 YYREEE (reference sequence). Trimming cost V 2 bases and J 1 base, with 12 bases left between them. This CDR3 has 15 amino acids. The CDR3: CASSFRVASQETQYF. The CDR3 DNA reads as TGTGCCAGCAGCTTTAGGGTTGCGAGCCAAGAGACCCAGTACTTC. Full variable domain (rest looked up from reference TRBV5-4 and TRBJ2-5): ETGVTQSPTHLIKTRGQQVTLRCSSQSGHNTVSWYQQALGQGPQFIFQYYREEENGRGNFPPRFSGLQFPNYSSELNVNALELDDSALYLCASSFRVASQETQYFGPGTRLLVL.

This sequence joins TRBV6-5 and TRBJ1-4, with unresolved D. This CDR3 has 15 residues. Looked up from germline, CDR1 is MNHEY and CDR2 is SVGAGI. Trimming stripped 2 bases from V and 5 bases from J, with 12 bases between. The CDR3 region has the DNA TGTGCCAGCAGTTACAGGAGCAGTCCGAATGAAAAACTGTTTTTT. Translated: CASSYRSSPNEKLFF.

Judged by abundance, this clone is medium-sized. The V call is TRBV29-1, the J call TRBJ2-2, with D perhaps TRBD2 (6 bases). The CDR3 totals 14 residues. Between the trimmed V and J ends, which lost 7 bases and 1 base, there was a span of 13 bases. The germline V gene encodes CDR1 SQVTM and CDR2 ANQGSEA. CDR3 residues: CSARGLMNTGELFF. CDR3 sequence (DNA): TGCAGCGCGCGGGGACTGATGAACACCGGGGAGCTGTTTTTT.

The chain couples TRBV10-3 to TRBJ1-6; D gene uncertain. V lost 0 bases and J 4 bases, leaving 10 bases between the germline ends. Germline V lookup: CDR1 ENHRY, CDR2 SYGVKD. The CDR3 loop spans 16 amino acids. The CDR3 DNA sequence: TGTGCCATCAGTGAGTCCCAGGCAGAATATAATTCACCCCTCCACTTT. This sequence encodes CAISESQAEYNSPLHF.

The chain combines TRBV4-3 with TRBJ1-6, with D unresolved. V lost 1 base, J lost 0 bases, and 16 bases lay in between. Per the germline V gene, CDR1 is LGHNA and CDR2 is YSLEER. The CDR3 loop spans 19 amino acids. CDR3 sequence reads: CASSQGSGVHSSYNSPLHF. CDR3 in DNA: TGCGCCAGCAGCCAAGGCTCCGGGGTCCACAGCTCCTATAATTCACCCCTCCACTTT.

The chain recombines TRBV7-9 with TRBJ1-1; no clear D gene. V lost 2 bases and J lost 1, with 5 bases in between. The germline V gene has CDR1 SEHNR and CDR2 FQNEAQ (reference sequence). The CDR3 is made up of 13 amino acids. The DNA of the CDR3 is TGTGCCAGCAGCTTAATGGAGAACACTGAAGCTTTCTTT. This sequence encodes CASSLMENTEAFF.

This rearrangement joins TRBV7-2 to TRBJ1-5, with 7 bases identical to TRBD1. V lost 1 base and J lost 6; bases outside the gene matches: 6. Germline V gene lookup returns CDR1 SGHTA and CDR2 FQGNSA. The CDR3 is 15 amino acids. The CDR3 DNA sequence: TGTGCCAGCAGCTTAGGTCGGGACAGTTTTCAGCCCCAGCATTTT. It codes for CASSLGRDSFQPQHF.

The CDR3 here is CASGLGGTGLRQETQYF. CDR3 DNA: TGTGCTAGTGGTTTGGGGGGGACAGGCCTAAGACAAGAGACCCAGTACTTC. The chain links TRBV12-5 to TRBJ2-5; TRBD1 matches 8 bases. This CDR3 spans 17 amino acids. Unmatched junction bases numbered 9, after V lost 1 base and J lost 2 bases. The germline CDR1 and CDR2 sequences are LGHNT and FRNRAP.

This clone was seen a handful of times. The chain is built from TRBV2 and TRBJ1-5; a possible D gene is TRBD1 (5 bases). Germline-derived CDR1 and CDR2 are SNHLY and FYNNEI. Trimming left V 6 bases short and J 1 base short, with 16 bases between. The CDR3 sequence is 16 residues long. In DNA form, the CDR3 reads TGTGCCAGCAGGACGACATTAGGGGAGAGCAATCAGCCCCAGCATTTT. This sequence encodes CASRTTLGESNQPQHF. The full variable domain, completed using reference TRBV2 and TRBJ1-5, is EPEVTQTPSHQVTQMGQEVILRCVPISNHLYFYWYRQILGQKVEFLVSFYNNEISEKSEIFDDQFSVERPDGSNFTLKIRSTKLEDSAMYFCASRTTLGESNQPQHFGDGTRLSIL.